Following are 23 T cell receptor beta chains from one sample sequenced in a study of brain T cells in children with intractable seizures. Indicated time point: blood from clinic visit 5 months post-surgery; TSC patient then seizure free. Profiled with immunoSEQ multiplex PCR; TCRdb holds only in-frame clones, not every one. The data show hundreds of thousands of clones, over 90% seen once. Sample: peripheral blood, taken roughly 5 months after surgery. These receptors were obtained from a boy in the first two years of life with tuberous sclerosis and intractable seizures.

The V call is TRBV2, the J call TRBJ2-7; 10 positions match TRBD1. There are 13 residues in the CDR3. Trimming removed 6 bases from V and 5 bases from J; junction bases left unmatched: 4. Germline V CDR1 and CDR2: SNHLY, FYNNEI. CDR3 sequence: CASSRDRGHEQYF. As DNA, the CDR3 is TGTGCCAGCAGCAGGGACAGGGGCCACGAGCAGTACTTC.

The chain carries TRBV12-3 or TRBV12-4 and TRBJ2-1; 9 nucleotides match TRBD1. With 6 bases clipped from V and 15 bases from J, the junction kept 9 bases outside the gene matches. The CDR3 is made up of 12 amino acids. This CDR3 reads CASSTGTGLRFF. The CDR3 DNA sequence: TGTGCCAGCAGCACCGGGACAGGGTTACGGTTCTTC.

V gene TRBV24-1 combines with J gene TRBJ2-1; TRBD2 is a possible D gene (5 bases). Germline CDR1 reads KGHDR; CDR2 reads SFDVKD. CDR3 length equals 13 residues. Trimming removed 4 bases from V and 6 bases from J, with 9 bases in between. Written as DNA, the CDR3 is TGTGCCACCAGTGAACCCGGGGTCAATGAGCAGTTCTTC. It is translated as CATSEPGVNEQFF.

The V and J genes are TRBV7-8 and TRBJ2-3, with 7 bases aligning to TRBD2. Per the germline V gene, CDR1 is SGHVS and CDR2 is FQNEAQ. Trimming at V came to 2 bases and at J to 5 bases, leaving 13 bases not matched to a gene. CDR3 length: 17 residues. The CDR3 sequence: CASSLPLGGGLGDTQYF. The CDR3 DNA reads TGTGCCAGCAGCTTACCTCTTGGGGGAGGGCTCGGAGATACGCAGTATTTT.

The J gene is TRBJ2-2, the V gene TRBV9; D assignment may be TRBD1 or TRBD2 (5 bases each). Trimming shortened V by 2 bases and J by 5 bases, and 16 bases separated the two germline ends. Per germline, CDR1 SGDLS and CDR2 YYNGEE. This CDR3 spans 16 amino acids. CDR3 in amino acids: CASSVRGSDWTGELFF. In nucleotides, the CDR3 is TGTGCCAGCAGCGTTAGGGGTTCGGACTGGACCGGGGAGCTGTTTTTT.

J is TRBJ2-7 and V is TRBV6-5; D is undetermined. V lost 6 bases and J lost 2, with 14 bases in between. Per germline, CDR1 MNHEY and CDR2 SVGAGI. This CDR3 contains 14 residues. In DNA form, the CDR3 reads TGTGCCAGCAGACCTACCGGGTTTCCCTACGAGCAGTACTTC. Translated, it gives CASRPTGFPYEQYF.

This rearrangement joins TRBV14 to TRBJ2-5, with D possibly matching TRBD2 (6 bases). The CDR3 contains 16 residues. V lost 4 bases and J lost 4, with 19 bases in between. Looked up from germline, CDR1 is SGHDN and CDR2 is FVKESK. CDR3 sequence (DNA): TGTGCCAGCAGCCCGAGCGCTTGGGGGGTTGGAGAGACCCAGTACTTC. Its translation is CASSPSAWGVGETQYF.

The chain is built from TRBV12-3 or TRBV12-4 and TRBJ1-2, with TRBD1 matching over 7 bases. The CDR3 is 13 amino acids. V dropped 2 bases and J dropped 8; count of bases not matched to a gene: 5. The CDR3 sequence is CASSLRQGNGYTF. The CDR3 nucleotides are TGTGCCAGCAGTTTAAGACAGGGTAACGGCTACACCTTC.

CDR3 in amino acids: CATSGTESTDTQYF. Here the CDR3 DNA reads TGTGCCACCAGTGGTACAGAGAGCACAGATACGCAGTATTTT. The chain employs TRBV24-1 and TRBJ2-3; unclear D gene. V lost 5 bases, J lost 0 bases, and 8 bases lay in between. CDR1 and CDR2 from the germline V gene are KGHDR and SFDVKD. This CDR3 has 14 residues.

The rearrangement links TRBV2 to TRBJ2-5; TRBD2 matches 15 bases. The trim removed 6 bases at V and 2 bases at J, leaving 4 bases unmatched. This CDR3 contains 16 residues. Germline assignment: CDR1 SNHLY and CDR2 FYNNEI. CDR3 nucleotides: TGTGCCAGCAGAACCGGACTAGCGGGGGGGCAAGAGACCCAGTACTTC. Translated: CASRTGLAGGQETQYF.

This clone was seen only once. This sequence joins TRBV30 and TRBJ1-1; D call uncertain. Trimming took off 4 bases at V and 4 bases at J, with 19 bases between the two ends. Germline V gene lookup returns CDR1 GTSNPN and CDR2 SVGIG (reference sequence). This CDR3 spans 15 amino acids. The CDR3 here is CAWIPRLRGSTEAFF. In DNA, the CDR3 is TGTGCCTGGATTCCCCGACTGCGAGGGAGCACTGAAGCTTTCTTT.

This clone was counted once. The rearrangement joins TRBV5-1 to TRBJ1-2; 7 nucleotides line up with TRBD1. The CDR3 covers 16 residues. Germline CDR1 SGHRS, CDR2 YFSETQ. V trimming: 0 bases; J trimming: 4 bases; junction bases outside the gene matches: 9. In nucleotides, the CDR3 is TGCGCCAGCAGCTTGGAGAAGGGGGCGGGCCTCTATGGCTACACCTTC. It translates to CASSLEKGAGLYGYTF.

The chain joins TRBV9 to TRBJ2-7; D remains unclear. CDR1 is SGDLS and CDR2 is YYNGEE in the germline V gene. The CDR3 sequence is 14 residues long. V was pared by 4 bases and J by 0 bases, with 11 bases between. CDR3 DNA sequence: TGTGCCAGCAGCATCGGACGCGACTCCTACGAGCAGTACTTC. Encoded protein: CASSIGRDSYEQYF.

The V gene is TRBV29-1, the J gene TRBJ1-1; D is perhaps TRBD1 (6 bases). The CDR3 is 11 amino acids. Germline V gene sequence: CDR1 SQVTM, CDR2 ANQGSEA. The V end lost 5 bases, the J end lost 9 bases, and 13 bases lay between the germline ends. Here the CDR3 DNA reads TGCAGCGTTACCTTGACAGGACAAGCTTTCTTT. Residues: CSVTLTGQAFF.

This clone occurred once. The chain joins TRBV27 to TRBJ1-4; 7 bases match TRBD1. Germline V gives CDR1 MNHEY, CDR2 SMNVEV (reference sequence). This CDR3 is built from 14 residues. V was pared by 7 bases and J by 5 bases, with 7 bases of the junction left unmatched. The CDR3 sequence: CASNQGGENEKLFF. The DNA for the CDR3 is TGTGCCAGCAACCAGGGGGGAGAAAATGAAAAACTGTTTTTT.

The genes are TRBV7-6 and TRBJ1-4; D ambiguous. Trimming pared 5 bases from V and 0 bases from J, leaving 10 bases between. CDR1 is SGHVS, CDR2 FNYEAQ, per germline. This CDR3 contains 15 residues. The CDR3 is CASSPLASTNEKLFF. CDR3 DNA sequence: TGTGCCAGCAGCCCTCTGGCGTCAACTAATGAAAAACTGTTTTTT.

V is TRBV7-3 and J is TRBJ2-5, with D unclear. V was shortened by 2 bases and J by 1 base, with 5 bases between the two germline ends. Germline CDR1 and CDR2: SGHTA and FQGTGA. The CDR3 contains 13 residues. In nucleotides, the CDR3 is TGTGCCAGCAGCTTACGGGTCCAAGAGACCCAGTACTTC. It is translated as CASSLRVQETQYF.

The chain links TRBV6-2 or TRBV6-3 to TRBJ1-1; TRBD1 might be the D (5 bases). This CDR3 has 13 amino acids. Trimming took 3 bases from V and 9 from J, leaving 14 bases between them. In germline, CDR1 is MNHEY, CDR2 SVGEGT. The CDR3 loop reads CASSYRAGRKAFF. As DNA, the CDR3 is TGTGCCAGCAGTTATCGGGCAGGGCGGAAAGCTTTCTTT.

The V gene is TRBV27, the J gene TRBJ1-5; D possibly corresponds to TRBD1 (5 bases). V lost 4 bases and J lost 2, with 6 bases in between. Germline CDR1 and CDR2: MNHEY and SMNVEV (reference sequence). CDR3 length: 13 amino acids. CDR3 sequence reads: CASSWGGNQPQHF. The CDR3 region has the DNA TGTGCCAGCAGTTGGGGGGGCAATCAGCCCCAGCATTTT.

The V call is TRBV14, the J call TRBJ2-5; D is uncertain. The CDR3 covers 14 residues. From germline, CDR1 is SGHDN and CDR2 FVKESK. The V and J ends lost 0 bases and 7 bases respectively, with 12 bases between them. CDR3 in DNA: TGTGCCAGCAGCCAAGATGGGGTCCCAGGGACCCAGTACTTC. Translated: CASSQDGVPGTQYF. Full variable domain (rest looked up from reference TRBV14 and TRBJ2-5): EAGVTQFPSHSVIEKGQTVTLRCDPISGHDNLYWYRRVMGKEIKFLLHFVKESKQDESGMPNNRFLAERTGGTYSTLKVQPAELEDSGVYFCASSQDGVPGTQYFGPGTRLLVL.

The V call is TRBV30, the J call TRBJ2-1; D may be TRBD2 (6 bases). There are 17 residues in the CDR3. Germline V gene lookup returns CDR1 GTSNPN and CDR2 SVGIG (reference sequence). V gave up 3 bases and J gave up 4 bases, with 22 bases separating them. CDR3: CAWRSGLGRKRYNEQFF. The DNA of the CDR3 is TGTGCCTGGAGATCGGGGTTGGGGAGGAAAAGATACAATGAGCAGTTCTTC.

The chain employs TRBV5-1 and TRBJ2-7; D is undetermined. CDR3 size: 16 residues. Germline loops: CDR1 SGHRS, CDR2 YFSETQ. V shed 0 bases and J shed 6 bases, with 19 bases lying between them. The CDR3 nucleotides are TGCGCCAGCAGCTTGGTTACTCCCCTCGACCACTCCGAGCAGTACTTC. It codes for CASSLVTPLDHSEQYF.

As for this clone: This same CDR3 is encoded by further DNA sequences in the sample. The J gene is TRBJ2-7, the V gene TRBV7-9; D is possibly TRBD2 (6 bases). This CDR3 contains 13 residues. Germline V gene data show CDR1 as SEHNR and CDR2 as FQNEAQ (reference sequence). V lost 1 base and J lost 2, with 6 bases in between. The CDR3: CASSLGLAYEQYF. CDR3 bases: TGTGCCAGCAGCTTAGGACTAGCCTACGAGCAGTACTTC.